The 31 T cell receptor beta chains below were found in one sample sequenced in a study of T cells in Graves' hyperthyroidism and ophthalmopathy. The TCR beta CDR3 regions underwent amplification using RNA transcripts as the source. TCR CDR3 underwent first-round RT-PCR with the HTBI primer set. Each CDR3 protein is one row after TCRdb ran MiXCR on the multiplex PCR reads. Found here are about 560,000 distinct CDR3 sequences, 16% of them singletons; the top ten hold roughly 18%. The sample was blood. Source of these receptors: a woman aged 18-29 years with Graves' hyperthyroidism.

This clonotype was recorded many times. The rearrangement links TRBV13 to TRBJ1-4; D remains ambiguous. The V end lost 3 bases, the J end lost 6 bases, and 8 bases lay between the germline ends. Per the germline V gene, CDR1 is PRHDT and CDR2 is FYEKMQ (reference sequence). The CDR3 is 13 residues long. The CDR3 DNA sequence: TGTGCCAGCAGCTTCCTAGCAGATGAAAAACTGTTTTTT. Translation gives CASSFLADEKLFF.

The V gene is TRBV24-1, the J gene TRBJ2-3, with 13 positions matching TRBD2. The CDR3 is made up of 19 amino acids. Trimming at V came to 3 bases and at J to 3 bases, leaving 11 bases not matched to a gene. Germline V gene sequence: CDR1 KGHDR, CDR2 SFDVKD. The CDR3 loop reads CATSDGTGTSGKRTDTQYF. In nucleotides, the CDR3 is TGTGCCACCAGTGATGGGACCGGGACTAGCGGGAAGAGAACAGATACGCAGTATTTT.

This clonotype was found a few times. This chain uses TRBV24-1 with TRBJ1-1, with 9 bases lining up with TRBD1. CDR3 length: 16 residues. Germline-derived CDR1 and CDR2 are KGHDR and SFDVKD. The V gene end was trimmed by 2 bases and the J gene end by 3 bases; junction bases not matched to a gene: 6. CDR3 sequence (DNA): TGTGCCACCAGTGATTCTACAGGGGGCGCGGACACTGAAGCTTTCTTT. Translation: CATSDSTGGADTEAFF.

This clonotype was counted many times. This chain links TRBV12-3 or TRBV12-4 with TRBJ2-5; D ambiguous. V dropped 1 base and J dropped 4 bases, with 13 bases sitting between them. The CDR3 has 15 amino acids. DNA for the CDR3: TGTGCCAGCAGTTTAGAACTTTCACTCGGAGAGACCCAGTACTTC. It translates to CASSLELSLGETQYF.

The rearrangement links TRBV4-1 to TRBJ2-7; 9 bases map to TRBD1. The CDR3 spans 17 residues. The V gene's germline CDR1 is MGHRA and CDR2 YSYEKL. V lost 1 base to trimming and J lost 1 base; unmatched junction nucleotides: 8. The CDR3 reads CASSQVAFGTGSYEQYF. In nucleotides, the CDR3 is TGCGCCAGCAGCCAAGTCGCGTTCGGGACAGGGTCCTACGAGCAGTACTTC.

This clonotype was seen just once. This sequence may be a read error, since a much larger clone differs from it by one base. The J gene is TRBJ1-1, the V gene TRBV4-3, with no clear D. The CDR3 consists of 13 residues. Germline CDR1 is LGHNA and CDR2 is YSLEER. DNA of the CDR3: TGCGCCAGCGGCCAAGTTGAGGGAACTGAAGCTTTCTTT. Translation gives CASGQVEGTEAFF.

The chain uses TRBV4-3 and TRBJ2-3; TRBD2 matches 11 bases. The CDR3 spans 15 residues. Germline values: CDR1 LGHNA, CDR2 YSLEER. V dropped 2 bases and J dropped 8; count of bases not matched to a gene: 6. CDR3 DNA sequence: TGCGCCAGCAGCCAACCACTAGCGGGAGCGGGTACGCAGTATTTT. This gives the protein CASSQPLAGAGTQYF.

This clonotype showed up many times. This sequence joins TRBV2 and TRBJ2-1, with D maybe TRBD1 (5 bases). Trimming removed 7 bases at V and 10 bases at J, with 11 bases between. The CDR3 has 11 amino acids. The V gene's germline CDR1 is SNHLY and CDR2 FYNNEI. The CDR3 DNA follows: TGTGCCAGCACCGACAGAGCGGAGCAGTTCTTC. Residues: CASTDRAEQFF. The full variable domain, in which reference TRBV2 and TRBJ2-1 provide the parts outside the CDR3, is EPEVTQTPSHQVTQMGQEVILRCVPISNHLYFYWYRQILGQKVEFLVSFYNNEISEKSEIFDDQFSVERPDGSNFTLKIRSTKLEDSAMYFCASTDRAEQFFGPGTRLTVL.

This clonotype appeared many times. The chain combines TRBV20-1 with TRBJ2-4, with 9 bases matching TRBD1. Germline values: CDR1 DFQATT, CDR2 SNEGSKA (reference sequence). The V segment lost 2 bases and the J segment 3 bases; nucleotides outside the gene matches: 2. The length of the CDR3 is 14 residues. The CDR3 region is CSARPGQGKNIQYF. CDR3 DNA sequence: TGCAGTGCTAGACCGGGACAGGGCAAAAACATTCAGTACTTC.

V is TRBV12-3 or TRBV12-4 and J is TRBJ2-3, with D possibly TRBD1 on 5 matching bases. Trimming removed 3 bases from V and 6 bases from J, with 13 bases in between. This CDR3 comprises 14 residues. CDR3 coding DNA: TGTGCCAGCAGTTTGCAGGGTGGGCCGGATACGCAGTATTTT. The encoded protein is CASSLQGGPDTQYF.

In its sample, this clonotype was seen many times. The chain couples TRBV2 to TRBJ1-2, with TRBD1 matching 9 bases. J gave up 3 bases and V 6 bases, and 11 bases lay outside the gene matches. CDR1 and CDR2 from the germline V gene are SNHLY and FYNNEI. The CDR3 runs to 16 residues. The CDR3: CASSGRGTGRHYGYTF. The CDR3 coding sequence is TGTGCCAGCAGCGGGAGAGGGACAGGGCGACACTATGGCTACACCTTC.

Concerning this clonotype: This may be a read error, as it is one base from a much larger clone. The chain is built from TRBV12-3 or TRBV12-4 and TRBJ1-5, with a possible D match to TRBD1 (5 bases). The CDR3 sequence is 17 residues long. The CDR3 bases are TGTACCAGCAGTTTGTACCGTGGGGGGAATAGCAATCAGCCCCAGCATTTT. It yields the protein CTSSLYRGGNSNQPQHF.

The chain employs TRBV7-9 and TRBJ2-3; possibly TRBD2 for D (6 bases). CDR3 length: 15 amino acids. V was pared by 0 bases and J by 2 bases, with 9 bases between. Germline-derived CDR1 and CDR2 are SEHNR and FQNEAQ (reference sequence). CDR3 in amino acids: CASSLASGLTDTQYF. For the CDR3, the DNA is TGTGCCAGCAGCTTAGCTAGCGGCCTCACAGATACGCAGTATTTT.

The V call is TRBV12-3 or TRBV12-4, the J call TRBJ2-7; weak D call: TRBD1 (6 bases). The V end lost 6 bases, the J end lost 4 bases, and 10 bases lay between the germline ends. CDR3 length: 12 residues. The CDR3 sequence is CASRGARYEQYF. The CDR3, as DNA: TGTGCCAGCAGGGGGGCTAGATACGAGCAGTACTTC.

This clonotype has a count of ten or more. The CDR3 loop reads CASSELAGPYNEQFF. The CDR3, as DNA: TGTGCCAGCAGTGAACTAGCGGGACCCTACAATGAGCAGTTCTTC. This chain joins TRBV2 and TRBJ2-1; TRBD2 aligns across 9 bases. The CDR3 consists of 15 residues. The V and J ends lost 2 bases and 2 bases, in that order; junction bases with no gene match: 1. Looked up from germline, CDR1 is SNHLY and CDR2 is FYNNEI.

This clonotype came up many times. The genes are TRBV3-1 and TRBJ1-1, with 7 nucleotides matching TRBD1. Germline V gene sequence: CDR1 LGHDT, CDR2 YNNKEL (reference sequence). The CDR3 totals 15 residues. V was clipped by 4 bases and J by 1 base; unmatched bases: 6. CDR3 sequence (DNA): TGTGCCAGCAGCCCGACGGGACAGCCGAACACTGAAGCTTTCTTT. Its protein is CASSPTGQPNTEAFF.

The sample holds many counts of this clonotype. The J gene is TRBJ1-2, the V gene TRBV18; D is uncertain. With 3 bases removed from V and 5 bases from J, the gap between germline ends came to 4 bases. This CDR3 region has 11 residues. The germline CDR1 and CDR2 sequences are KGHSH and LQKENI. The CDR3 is CASSPAYGYTF. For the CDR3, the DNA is TGTGCCAGCTCACCCGCGTATGGCTACACCTTC.

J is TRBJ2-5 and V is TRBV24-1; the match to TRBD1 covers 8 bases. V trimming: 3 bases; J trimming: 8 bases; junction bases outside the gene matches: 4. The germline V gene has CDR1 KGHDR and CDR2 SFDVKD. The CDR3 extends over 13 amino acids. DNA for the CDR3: TGTGCCACCAGTGATGGGGGACAGGCAACCCAGTACTTC. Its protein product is CATSDGGQATQYF.

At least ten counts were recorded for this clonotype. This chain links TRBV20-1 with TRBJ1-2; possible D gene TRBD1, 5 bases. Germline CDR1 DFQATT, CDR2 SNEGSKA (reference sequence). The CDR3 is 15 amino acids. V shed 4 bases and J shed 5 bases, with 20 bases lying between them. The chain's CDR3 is CSATPGDTDMYGYTF. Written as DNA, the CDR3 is TGCAGTGCTACTCCCGGTGACACGGACATGTATGGCTACACCTTC.

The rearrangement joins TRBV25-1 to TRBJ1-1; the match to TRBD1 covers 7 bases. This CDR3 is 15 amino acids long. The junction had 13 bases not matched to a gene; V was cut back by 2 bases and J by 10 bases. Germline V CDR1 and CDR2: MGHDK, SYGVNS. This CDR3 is CASSESRDWDSLAFF. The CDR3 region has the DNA TGTGCCAGCAGTGAAAGCAGGGATTGGGACAGTCTAGCTTTCTTT. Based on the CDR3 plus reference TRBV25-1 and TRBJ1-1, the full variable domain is EADIYQTPRYLVIGTGKKITLECSQTMGHDKMYWYQQDPGMELHLIHYSYGVNSTEKGDLSSESTVSRIRTEHFPLTLESARPSHTSQYLCASSESRDWDSLAFFGQGTRLTVV.

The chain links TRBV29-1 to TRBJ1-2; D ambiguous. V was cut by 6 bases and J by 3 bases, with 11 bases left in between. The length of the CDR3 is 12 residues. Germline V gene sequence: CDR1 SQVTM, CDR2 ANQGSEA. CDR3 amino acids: CSVAVRDYGYTF. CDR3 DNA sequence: TGCAGCGTGGCCGTACGTGACTATGGCTACACCTTC.

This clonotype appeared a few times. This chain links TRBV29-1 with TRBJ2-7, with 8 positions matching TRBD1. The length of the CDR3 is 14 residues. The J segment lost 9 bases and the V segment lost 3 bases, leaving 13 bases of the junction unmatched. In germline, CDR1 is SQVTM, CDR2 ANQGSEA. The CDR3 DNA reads TGCAGCGTTGAGACAGGGGATTCGTTTCGGGGGCAGTACTTC. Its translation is CSVETGDSFRGQYF.

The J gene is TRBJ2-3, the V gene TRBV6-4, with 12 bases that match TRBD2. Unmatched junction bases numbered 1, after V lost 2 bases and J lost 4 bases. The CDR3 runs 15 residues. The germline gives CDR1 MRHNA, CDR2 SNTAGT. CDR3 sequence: CASSDGTSGPDTQYF. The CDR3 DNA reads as TGTGCCAGCAGTGACGGGACTAGCGGGCCAGATACGCAGTATTTT.

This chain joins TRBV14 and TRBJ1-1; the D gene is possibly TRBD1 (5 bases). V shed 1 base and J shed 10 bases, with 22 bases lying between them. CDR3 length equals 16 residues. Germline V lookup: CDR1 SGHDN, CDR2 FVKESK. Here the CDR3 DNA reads TGTGCCAGCAGCCAAGGGCTATCAGGGTGGGGAGCTGGAGCTTTCTTT. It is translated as CASSQGLSGWGAGAFF.

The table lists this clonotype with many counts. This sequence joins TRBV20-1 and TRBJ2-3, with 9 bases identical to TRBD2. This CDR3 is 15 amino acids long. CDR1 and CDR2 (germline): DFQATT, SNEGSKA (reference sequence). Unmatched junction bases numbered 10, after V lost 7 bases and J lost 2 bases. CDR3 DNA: TGCAGTGGGACACCTTTAGCGGGAGTCACAGATACGCAGTATTTT. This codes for CSGTPLAGVTDTQYF.

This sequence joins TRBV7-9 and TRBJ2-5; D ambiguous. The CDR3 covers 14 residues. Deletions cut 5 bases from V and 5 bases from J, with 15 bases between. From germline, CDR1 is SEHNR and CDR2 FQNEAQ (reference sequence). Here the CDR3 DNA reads TGTGCCAGCAGCCGGAACGGCGAAGGGGAGACCCAGTACTTC. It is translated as CASSRNGEGETQYF.

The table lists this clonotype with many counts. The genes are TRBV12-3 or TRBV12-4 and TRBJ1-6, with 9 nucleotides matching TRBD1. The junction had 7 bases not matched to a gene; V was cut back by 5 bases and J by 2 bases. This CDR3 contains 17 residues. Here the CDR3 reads CASSRQGDWTYNSPLHF. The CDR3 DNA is TGTGCCAGCAGTCGACAGGGGGACTGGACCTATAATTCACCCCTCCACTTT.

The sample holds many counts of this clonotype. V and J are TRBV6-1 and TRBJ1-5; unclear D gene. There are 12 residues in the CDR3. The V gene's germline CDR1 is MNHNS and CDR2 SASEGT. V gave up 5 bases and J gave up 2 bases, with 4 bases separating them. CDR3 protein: CASSTGNQPQHF. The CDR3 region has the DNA TGTGCCAGCAGTACTGGCAATCAGCCCCAGCATTTT.

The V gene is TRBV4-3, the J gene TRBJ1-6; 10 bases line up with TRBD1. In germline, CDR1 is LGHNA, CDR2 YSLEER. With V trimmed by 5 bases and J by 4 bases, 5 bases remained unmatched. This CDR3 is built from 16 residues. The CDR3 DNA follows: TGCGCCAGCAGCAACTGGGACAGGGGTTATAATTCACCCCTCCACTTT. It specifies CASSNWDRGYNSPLHF.

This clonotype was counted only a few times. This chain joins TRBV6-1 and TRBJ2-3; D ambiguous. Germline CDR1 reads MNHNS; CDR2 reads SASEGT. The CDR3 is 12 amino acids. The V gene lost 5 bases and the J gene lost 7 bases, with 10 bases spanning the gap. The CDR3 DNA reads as TGTGCCAGCAGTTCCGACTTAAATACGCAGTATTTT. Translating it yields CASSSDLNTQYF.

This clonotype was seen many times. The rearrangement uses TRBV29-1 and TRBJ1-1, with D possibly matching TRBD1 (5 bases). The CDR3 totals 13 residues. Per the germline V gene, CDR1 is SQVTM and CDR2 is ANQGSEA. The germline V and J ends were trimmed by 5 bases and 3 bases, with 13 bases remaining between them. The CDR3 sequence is CSVSLGVYTEAFF. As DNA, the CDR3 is TGCAGCGTTAGTCTGGGGGTGTACACTGAAGCTTTCTTT.